The 29 T cell receptor beta chains listed next were all sequenced from one sample in a study of early T cells in non-severe SARS-CoV-2 infection. TCRdb re-derived calls from the 5' RACE reads in MiXCR, one entry per CDR3 protein. Altogether roughly 41,000 distinct CDR3 sequences are present, approximately 5% being singletons, with the ten largest covering under 30%. The sample comprised whole blood. The source of these receptors is an adult who was a healthcare worker with PCR-confirmed SARS-CoV-2 infection or an uninfected control (not recorded which).

This clonotype was detected many times. This rearrangement joins TRBV6-6 to TRBJ2-7; 8 bases fit TRBD2. Per germline, CDR1 MNHNY and CDR2 SVGAGI (reference sequence). The CDR3 totals 16 residues. V lost 5 bases, J lost 2 bases, and 11 bases stayed unmatched. The CDR3 DNA follows: TGTGCCAGCAGTATGCCGGGAGGGACGGCCACCTACGAGCAGTACTTC. Residues: CASSMPGGTATYEQYF.

This clonotype was seen repeatedly, ten times or more. The chain carries TRBV10-3 and TRBJ2-3, with D tentatively TRBD2 (6 bases). This CDR3 comprises 14 residues. V lost 8 bases and J 1 base, leaving 13 bases between the germline ends. CDR1 and CDR2 from the germline V gene are ENHRY and SYGVKD. CDR3 region: CAIGVGGGTDTQYF. As DNA, the CDR3 is TGTGCCATCGGAGTCGGCGGGGGCACAGATACGCAGTATTTT.

This clonotype was observed a handful of times. The chain combines TRBV20-1 with TRBJ2-2, with D perhaps TRBD1 (5 bases). This CDR3 is 13 amino acids long. Germline CDR1 is DFQATT and CDR2 is SNEGSKA (reference sequence). V gave up 7 bases and J gave up 0 bases, with 9 bases separating them. The CDR3 spells CSVPDTNTGELFF. DNA of the CDR3: TGCAGTGTCCCGGACACGAACACCGGGGAGCTGTTTTTT.

This clonotype appeared many times. The V gene is TRBV7-6, the J gene TRBJ2-5; the D gene is possibly TRBD1 (5 bases). Trimming left V 2 bases short and J 2 bases short, with 9 bases between. The CDR3 contains 14 residues. CDR1 and CDR2 from the germline V gene are SGHVS and FNYEAQ. The CDR3 bases are TGTGCCAGCAGCTTAAGGGGCAGACAAGAGACCCAGTACTTC. Protein sequence: CASSLRGRQETQYF.

This clonotype appeared many times. This chain joins TRBV20-1 and TRBJ2-3, with 12 bases that match TRBD2. V lost 6 bases and J lost 3; bases outside the gene matches: 16. CDR1 and CDR2 from the germline V gene are DFQATT and SNEGSKA (reference sequence). This CDR3 spans 18 amino acids. CDR3 region: CSAKGLAGGPDATDTQYF. CDR3 nucleotide sequence: TGCAGTGCCAAGGGCCTAGCGGGGGGGCCCGATGCAACAGATACGCAGTATTTT.

This clonotype was counted many times. V is TRBV11-3 and J is TRBJ2-7; 11 bases map to TRBD1. V lost 5 bases and J lost 6; bases outside the gene matches: 6. Germline V gene sequence: CDR1 SGHNT, CDR2 YENEEA. The CDR3 runs to 14 residues. CDR3 amino acids: CASSRGQGASEQYF. In DNA, the CDR3 is TGTGCCAGCAGCCGCGGACAGGGGGCGAGCGAGCAGTACTTC. Using reference TRBV11-3 and TRBJ2-7 for the parts outside the CDR3, the full variable domain is EAGVVQSPRYKIIEKKQPVAFWCNPISGHNTLYWYLQNLGQGPELLIRYENEEAVDDSQLPKDRFSAERLKGVDSTLKIQPAELGDSAVYLCASSRGQGASEQYFGPGTRLTVT.

Ten or more counts support this clonotype. This chain joins TRBV13 and TRBJ2-5; D is possibly TRBD1 (5 bases). The length of the CDR3 is 14 residues. The V gene's germline CDR1 is PRHDT and CDR2 FYEKMQ (reference sequence). The ends were cut back, 4 bases at V and 6 bases at J, with 15 bases in the middle. The chain's CDR3 is CASSSRGPLKTQYF. CDR3 sequence (DNA): TGTGCCAGCAGCTCTAGGGGCCCCCTCAAGACCCAGTACTTC.

V usage is TRBV7-3 and J usage is TRBJ2-2; no clear D gene. In germline, CDR1 is SGHTA, CDR2 FQGTGA. V was cut by 1 base and J by 4 bases, with 4 bases left in between. The CDR3 extends over 13 amino acids. The CDR3: CASSLMGTGELFF. The CDR3 DNA follows: TGTGCCAGCAGCTTAATGGGCACCGGGGAGCTGTTTTTT. Together with reference TRBV7-3 and TRBJ2-2, the CDR3 gives the full variable domain: GAGVSQTPSNKVTEKGKYVELRCDPISGHTALYWYRQSLGQGPEFLIYFQGTGAADDSGLPNDRFFAVRPEGSVSTLKIQRTERGDSAVYLCASSLMGTGELFFGEGSRLTVL.

This clonotype was observed a handful of times. The chain couples TRBV6-1 to TRBJ1-3, with D possibly being TRBD1 (6 bases). CDR3 length: 15 residues. V dropped 5 bases and J dropped 1 base, with 12 bases sitting between them. Germline values: CDR1 MNHNS, CDR2 SASEGT. This CDR3 is CASSLLQGSGNTIYF. Written as DNA, the CDR3 is TGTGCCAGCAGTTTACTACAGGGATCTGGAAACACCATATATTTT.

This chain links TRBV7-8 with TRBJ2-7; D perhaps matches TRBD2 (6 bases). The CDR3 contains 14 residues. Germline V lookup: CDR1 SGHVS, CDR2 FQNEAQ. The V gene lost 3 bases and the J gene lost 4 bases, with 13 bases spanning the gap. The CDR3: CASSLGRDHYEQYF. The CDR3 coding sequence is TGTGCCAGCAGCTTGGGGCGGGACCATTACGAGCAGTACTTC.

This clonotype was seen repeatedly, ten times or more. The rearrangement joins TRBV6-2 or TRBV6-3 to TRBJ1-5, with no clear D. Trimming took off 6 bases at V and 7 bases at J, with 13 bases between the two ends. The CDR3 is 13 amino acids. CDR1 is MNHEY and CDR2 is SVGEGT in the germline V gene. The CDR3 here is CASSSDARQPQHF. As DNA, the CDR3 is TGTGCCAGCAGCTCGGACGCAAGGCAGCCCCAGCATTTT.

This clonotype came up many times. The genes are TRBV6-6 and TRBJ1-1; D not resolved. CDR1 and CDR2 from the germline V gene are MNHNY and SVGAGI (reference sequence). Trimming shortened V by 0 bases and J by 7 bases, and 9 bases separated the two germline ends. There are 13 residues in the CDR3. CDR3 region: CASSYSFQSEAFF. The DNA of the CDR3 is TGTGCCAGCAGTTACTCCTTTCAGAGTGAAGCTTTCTTT.

With respect to this clonotype: A much larger clone is a single base away; this may be a read error. This sequence joins TRBV18 and TRBJ1-1; 8 nucleotides match TRBD1. Germline values: CDR1 KGHSH, CDR2 LQKENI. This CDR3 spans 14 amino acids. Trimming cost V 8 bases and J 6 bases; bases outside gene matches: 11. CDR3 bases: TGTGCCAGCACTCCTGACAGGGGTTTATCTGAAGCTTTCTTT. Encoded protein: CASTPDRGLSEAFF.

The table lists this clonotype with a few counts. This chain joins TRBV7-2 and TRBJ2-7; possibly TRBD1 for D (6 bases). The CDR3 sequence is 12 residues long. CDR1 and CDR2 (germline): SGHTA, FQGNSA. V lost 5 bases and J lost 7, with 12 bases in between. CDR3 amino acids: CASSNRVTEQYF. Here the CDR3 DNA reads TGTGCCAGCAGCAACAGGGTTACGGAGCAGTACTTC.

This clonotype appeared many times. This chain uses TRBV29-1 with TRBJ2-2; TRBD1 aligns across 9 bases. V trimming: 8 bases; J trimming: 7 bases; junction bases outside the gene matches: 8. The CDR3 loop spans 13 amino acids. Germline V gene data show CDR1 as SQVTM and CDR2 as ANQGSEA. CDR3 sequence: CSIRTGVYGELFF. The DNA for the CDR3 is TGCAGCATCCGGACAGGGGTGTACGGGGAGCTGTTTTTT.

In its sample, this clonotype was seen many times. This rearrangement joins TRBV3-1 to TRBJ2-3, with D possibly matching TRBD1 (6 bases). Trimming shortened V by 7 bases and J by 4 bases, and 12 bases separated the two germline ends. Germline V gene lookup returns CDR1 LGHDT and CDR2 YNNKEL (reference sequence). This CDR3 has 13 amino acids. CDR3 in DNA: TGTGCCAGCACACACCAGGGGTCAGATACGCAGTATTTT. As protein: CASTHQGSDTQYF.

This clonotype was counted at least ten times. The chain recombines TRBV5-4 with TRBJ2-1, with 8 bases lining up with TRBD2. This CDR3 region has 15 residues. After removal of 0 bases from V and 7 bases from J, the junction contained 6 bases not matched to a gene. From germline, CDR1 is SGHNT and CDR2 YYREEE (reference sequence). CDR3 amino acids: CASSLESGRGNEQFF. The CDR3 nucleotides read TGTGCCAGCAGCTTGGAGAGCGGGAGAGGGAATGAGCAGTTCTTC.

This clonotype occurred many times. V is TRBV7-9 and J is TRBJ2-7; no reliable D call. In germline, CDR1 is SEHNR, CDR2 FQNEAQ (reference sequence). V lost 3 bases to trimming and J lost 3 bases, with 15 bases between them. This CDR3 comprises 15 residues. The CDR3 region has the DNA TGTGCCAGCAGCTTCCGGTTCTTAGGGTACTACGAGCAGTACTTC. As protein: CASSFRFLGYYEQYF.

The chain employs TRBV7-9 and TRBJ2-2, with 14 nucleotides matching TRBD2. There are 17 residues in the CDR3. The germline CDR1 and CDR2 sequences are SEHNR and FQNEAQ (reference sequence). J gave up 4 bases and V 3 bases, and 4 bases lay outside the gene matches. CDR3: CASSLTSGRARTGELFF. For the CDR3, the DNA is TGTGCCAGCAGCTTGACTAGCGGGAGGGCCCGCACCGGGGAGCTGTTTTTT.

This clonotype was recorded many times. V and J are TRBV20-1 and TRBJ2-7, with 7 bases aligning to TRBD1. Germline V gene data show CDR1 as DFQATT and CDR2 as SNEGSKA (reference sequence). V lost 0 bases, J lost 3 bases, and 5 bases stayed unmatched. The CDR3 runs to 14 residues. DNA of the CDR3: TGCAGTGCTAGAGATCTGAGGGGGCTCTACGAGCAGTACTTC. This gives the protein CSARDLRGLYEQYF.

Relative to its sample, this clonotype is medium-sized. This sequence joins TRBV9 and TRBJ2-7; D unclear. The CDR3 totals 14 residues. V lost 0 bases and J 2 bases, leaving 9 bases between the germline ends. CDR1 and CDR2 (germline): SGDLS, YYNGEE. CDR3 bases: TGTGCCAGCAGCGTAGGGGCTCCTCCCTACGAGCAGTACTTC. Translating it yields CASSVGAPPYEQYF.

This clonotype was observed a handful of times. The V call is TRBV7-2, the J call TRBJ2-5; D is unclear. V lost 3 bases and J lost 5, with 13 bases in between. There are 14 residues in the CDR3. In germline, CDR1 is SGHTA, CDR2 FQGNSA. The CDR3 bases are TGTGCCAGCAGCTTCTCGGGCGGTGGGGAGACCCAGTACTTC. Residues: CASSFSGGGETQYF.

At least ten counts were recorded for this clonotype. The chain uses TRBV7-2 and TRBJ1-5, with D uncertain. Trimming shortened V by 5 bases and J by 7 bases, and 18 bases separated the two germline ends. The CDR3 is 15 residues long. Germline loops: CDR1 SGHTA, CDR2 FQGNSA. CDR3 amino acids: CASSADWIMGQPQHF. In DNA, the CDR3 is TGTGCCAGCAGCGCCGACTGGATAATGGGGCAGCCCCAGCATTTT.

This clonotype has a count of ten or more. This rearrangement joins TRBV20-1 to TRBJ2-3; 16 bases align to TRBD2. J lost 2 bases, V lost 5 bases, and 4 bases had no gene match. Germline CDR1 DFQATT, CDR2 SNEGSKA (reference sequence). This CDR3 has 16 residues. In DNA, the CDR3 is TGCAGTGCTGCCGGGACTAGCGGGGGGGCCACAGATACGCAGTATTTT. It yields the protein CSAAGTSGGATDTQYF.

This clonotype was recorded at least ten times. Relative to the germline gene, one junction end is altered; a read error may explain this. This sequence joins TRBV28 and TRBJ2-5; 9 positions match TRBD2. CDR1 is MDHEN and CDR2 is SYDVKM in the germline V gene. The length of the CDR3 is 13 residues. Written as DNA, the CDR3 is TGTGCCAGCAGTTTGGATATCCAGCGGGAGGCGAACTTC. This gives the protein CASSLDIQREANF.

This clonotype was picked up many times. J is TRBJ2-7 and V is TRBV6-5; D tentatively fits TRBD1 or TRBD2 (5 bases each). The CDR3 is 16 residues long. Germline V CDR1 and CDR2: MNHEY, SVGAGI. The V and J ends lost 0 bases and 0 bases respectively, with 12 bases between them. The CDR3 here is CASSYSGGLSSYEQYF. The CDR3 bases are TGTGCCAGCAGTTACTCTGGGGGTCTTAGCTCCTACGAGCAGTACTTC.

V and J are TRBV7-2 and TRBJ1-1, with D possibly being TRBD1 (6 bases). The CDR3 runs 15 residues. V shed 5 bases and J shed 5 bases, with 18 bases lying between them. Germline V lookup: CDR1 SGHTA, CDR2 FQGNSA. CDR3 DNA: TGTGCCAGCAGCCGGGGCAGGAACCAGGGGACTGAAGCTTTCTTT. Encoded protein: CASSRGRNQGTEAFF.

This clonotype was observed at least ten times. The chain links TRBV5-1 to TRBJ1-5; D may be TRBD1 (5 bases). The ends were cut back, 4 bases at V and 5 bases at J, with 10 bases in the middle. The CDR3 is 13 residues long. The germline V gene has CDR1 SGHRS and CDR2 YFSETQ. The DNA of the CDR3 is TGCGCCAGCAGCCGGCAGGGCGATCAGCCCCAGCATTTT. Translated, it gives CASSRQGDQPQHF.

The chain couples TRBV28 to TRBJ2-1, with no clear D. Germline-derived CDR1 and CDR2 are MDHEN and SYDVKM. V shed 2 bases and J shed 3 bases, with 5 bases lying between them. The CDR3 is 13 amino acids. The CDR3 spells CASSLVDYNEQFF. As DNA, the CDR3 is TGTGCCAGCAGTTTAGTGGACTACAATGAGCAGTTCTTC. Drawing the rest from reference TRBV28 and TRBJ2-1, the complete variable domain is DVKVTQSSRYLVKRTGEKVFLECVQDMDHENMFWYRQDPGLGLRLIYFSYDVKMKEKGDIPEGYSVSREKKERFSLILESASTNQTSMYLCASSLVDYNEQFFGPGTRLTVL.